This TCR beta chain was identified during a study of T cells after posttransplantation cyclophosphamide. Study observations and caveats: Donor CD8+ memory clones often dominated recipient blood repertoires at later times. Skin or GI-infiltrating T cells shared few TRB sequences with blood.

The method was immunoSEQ multiplex PCR; TCRdb's version includes in-frame clones alone and lacks a portion of them. This table holds 8,500 to 9,500 clones, nearly 99% found once. V was cut by 5 bases and J by 7 bases, with 9 bases left in between. Looked up from germline, CDR1 is SEHNR and CDR2 is FQNEAQ (reference sequence). The CDR3 is made up of 12 amino acids. This clone was seen just once. What it binds is unknown. This related bone marrow graft donor gave peripheral blood on the day of marrow donation. The naive gate required viable CD3+CD4+ or CD3+CD8+ cells with CCR7+CD45RA+CD45RO-CD95-CD27+CD28+ phenotype.

This TCR was sampled from a man aged 50 to 59 in good health, CMV-negative, and a related stem cell transplant donor. Sequenced input: naive CD8+ T cells sorted from PBMCs. The genes are TRBV7-9 and TRBJ1-5; no clear D. CDR3 sequence (DNA): TGTGCCAGCAGCCTGGACTTACAGCCCCAGCATTTT. Protein sequence: CASSLDLQPQHF.